This T cell receptor (beta chain) came from a study of T cell changes during pregnancy in multiple sclerosis. Profiled with immunoSEQ multiplex PCR; TCRdb holds only in-frame clones, not every one. The sample has around 40,000 clones, roughly nine tenths seen once. The CDR3 spans 13 residues. V lost 8 bases, J lost 6 bases, and 6 bases stayed unmatched. The germline gives CDR1 MGHRA, CDR2 YSYEKL. This sequence joins TRBV4-1 and TRBJ2-1, with TRBD1 identical over 8 bases. The starting material was CD4+ T cells from peripheral blood mononuclear cells, obtained in the third trimester of pregnancy. The clonotype comes from a female donor in good health, enrolled as a control in a pregnancy study. The chain's CDR3 is CASQGAAGNEQFF. Here the CDR3 DNA reads TGCGCCAGCCAGGGGGCTGCAGGCAATGAGCAGTTCTTC.